The 30 T cell receptor beta chains in this list originate from one sample, sequenced in a study of cytomegalovirus exposure and HLA in healthy donors (dated by TCRdb to the late 2010s). Receptor amplification or capture employed the immunoSEQ multiplex PCR assay. For the multiplex PCR, a mixture combining 60 forward primers for TCR Vbeta segments and 13 reverse primers for TCR Jbeta segments was used. TCRdb limited this immuneACCESS table to in-frame rearrangements with V and J called. A share of clones is missing; checked studies link under half to unresolved V genes, and the rest is unexplained. This sample gives over 150,000 clones in total; around 82% of them show up just once. The ten largest clones capture 5.6% of the sample. Sequenced input: PBMCs. The receptors derive from a woman aged 40 to 55 in good health and CMV-seropositive.

V is TRBV5-1 and J is TRBJ2-5; tentative D call: TRBD1 (6 bases). CDR3 length: 14 amino acids. V was trimmed by 0 bases and J by 5 bases, leaving 11 bases between them. Germline V gene lookup returns CDR1 SGHRS and CDR2 YFSETQ. CDR3 bases: TGCGCCAGCAGCTTGGCACAGGGTCGGGAGACCCAGTACTTC. Translated, it gives CASSLAQGRETQYF.

On this clone itself: One junction end disagrees with the germline gene, perhaps due to a read error. This chain joins TRBV5-1 and TRBJ1-2; possibly TRBD1 for D (6 bases). CDR1 is SGHRS, CDR2 YFSETQ, per germline. The CDR3 totals 13 residues. As DNA, the CDR3 is TGCGCCAGCAGATTGGACAGCCAGTATGGCTACACCTTC. It translates to CASRLDSQYGYTF.

The chain links TRBV29-1 to TRBJ2-3; TRBD2 matches 10 bases. Germline loops: CDR1 SQVTM, CDR2 ANQGSEA. The CDR3 extends over 14 amino acids. Trimming took 6 bases from V and 4 from J; bases not matched to a gene: 7. The CDR3 DNA reads TGCAGCGTCGCGGTAGCGGGAGGACCAGATACGCAGTATTTT. This gives the protein CSVAVAGGPDTQYF.

The genes are TRBV4-1 and TRBJ1-6; unclear D gene. The CDR3 loop spans 17 amino acids. The V and J ends lost 0 bases and 0 bases respectively, with 9 bases between them. Germline V gives CDR1 MGHRA, CDR2 YSYEKL. CDR3 in DNA: TGCGCCAGCAGCCAAGATCTAGCAGTCTCCTATAATTCACCCCTCCACTTT. Amino acid sequence: CASSQDLAVSYNSPLHF.

The V call is TRBV7-2, the J call TRBJ2-3; D is unresolved. Germline loops: CDR1 SGHTA, CDR2 FQGNSA. The CDR3 covers 12 residues. Trimming removed 2 bases at V and 10 bases at J, with 10 bases between. The CDR3 sequence: CASSLSPFPQYF. The DNA for the CDR3 is TGTGCCAGCAGCTTATCCCCTTTTCCGCAGTATTTT.

V gene TRBV7-9 combines with J gene TRBJ1-1; perhaps TRBD1 as D (5 bases). Trimming took off 1 base at V and 8 bases at J, with 17 bases between the two ends. Germline V CDR1 and CDR2: SEHNR, FQNEAQ (reference sequence). The CDR3 contains 15 residues. CDR3 residues: CASSLVGRAGLEAFF. The DNA for the CDR3 is TGTGCCAGCAGCTTAGTGGGCAGGGCCGGCTTGGAAGCTTTCTTT.

This clone was observed a handful of times. The chain combines TRBV7-3 with TRBJ2-2; 7 nucleotides align to TRBD1. The length of the CDR3 is 15 residues. V trimming: 2 bases; J trimming: 7 bases; junction bases outside the gene matches: 7. CDR1 and CDR2 from the germline V gene are SGHTA and FQGTGA. For the CDR3, the DNA is TGTGCCAGCAGCTTACCCCGGCAGGGGGTCGGGGAGCTGTTTTTT. The encoded protein is CASSLPRQGVGELFF.

This clone was observed a few times. The chain employs TRBV6-1 and TRBJ1-3; D is undetermined. The CDR3 extends over 13 amino acids. V shed 6 bases and J shed 2 bases, with 8 bases lying between them. Germline V gives CDR1 MNHNS, CDR2 SASEGT. DNA for the CDR3: TGTGCCAGCAGCCTCCTTCCTGGAAACACCATATATTTT. Translation: CASSLLPGNTIYF.

V and J are TRBV2 and TRBJ2-3, with TRBD2 matching 7 bases. Germline V CDR1 and CDR2: SNHLY, FYNNEI. The V gene end was trimmed by 3 bases and the J gene end by 15 bases; junction bases not matched to a gene: 9. The CDR3 runs 12 residues. CDR3 DNA: TGTGCCAGCAGTGACTTGCGGGAGAGGCAATATTTT. Its protein product is CASSDLRERQYF.

V usage is TRBV9 and J usage is TRBJ2-2; TRBD1 matches 10 bases. V lost 4 bases to trimming and J lost 4 bases; unmatched junction nucleotides: 4. This CDR3 comprises 15 residues. Germline assignment: CDR1 SGDLS and CDR2 YYNGEE. The CDR3 here is CASSKGQGSTGELFF. CDR3 nucleotides: TGTGCCAGCAGCAAGGGACAGGGGAGCACCGGGGAGCTGTTTTTT.

J is TRBJ1-5 and V is TRBV7-9; 8 nucleotides match TRBD1. With V trimmed by 4 bases and J by 3 bases, 5 bases remained unmatched. Germline V CDR1 and CDR2: SEHNR, FQNEAQ (reference sequence). This CDR3 has 15 amino acids. CDR3 region: CASSSGTGPNQPQHF. The DNA for the CDR3 is TGTGCCAGCAGCTCGGGGACAGGCCCCAATCAGCCCCAGCATTTT.

The V gene is TRBV5-6, the J gene TRBJ2-5, with TRBD2 identical over 11 bases. V lost 4 bases and J lost 4; bases outside the gene matches: 6. This CDR3 has 15 amino acids. Per the germline V gene, CDR1 is SGHDT and CDR2 is YYEEEE. CDR3 sequence: CASSKGLAATETQYF. As DNA, the CDR3 is TGTGCCAGCAGCAAGGGACTAGCGGCCACAGAGACCCAGTACTTC.

This chain uses TRBV13 with TRBJ2-7; possible D gene TRBD1, 6 bases. Germline V gene lookup returns CDR1 PRHDT and CDR2 FYEKMQ (reference sequence). The CDR3 consists of 11 residues. V was clipped by 4 bases and J by 6 bases, with 7 bases between them. In DNA form, the CDR3 reads TGTGCCAGCAGCTCCAGGGGCGAGCAGTACTTC. Its protein is CASSSRGEQYF.

V gene TRBV5-1 combines with J gene TRBJ2-3, with 10 bases fitting TRBD2. This CDR3 has 15 amino acids. Trimming removed 2 bases from V and 3 bases from J; junction bases left unmatched: 3. CDR1 and CDR2 (germline): SGHRS, YFSETQ. The chain's CDR3 is CASSLQTSGTDTQYF. In DNA form, the CDR3 reads TGCGCCAGCAGCTTACAGACTAGCGGGACAGATACGCAGTATTTT.

The CDR3: CASSLAPTGYTEAFF. The CDR3 DNA reads as TGTGCCAGCAGCTTAGCGCCGACAGGGTACACTGAAGCTTTCTTT. This sequence joins TRBV7-9 and TRBJ1-1, with 7 bases that match TRBD1. After removal of 0 bases from V and 3 bases from J, the junction contained 4 bases not matched to a gene. The germline gives CDR1 SEHNR, CDR2 FQNEAQ (reference sequence). The CDR3 runs to 15 residues. Looking up the rest from reference TRBV7-9 and TRBJ1-1 gives the full variable domain: DTGVSQNPRHKITKRGQNVTFRCDPISEHNRLYWYRQTLGQGPEFLTYFQNEAQLEKSRLLSDRFSAERPKGSFSTLEIQRTEQGDSAMYLCASSLAPTGYTEAFFGQGTRLTVV.

This chain connects TRBV9 to TRBJ2-1; 7 positions match TRBD1. This CDR3 has 15 residues. Germline CDR1 reads SGDLS; CDR2 reads YYNGEE. V was pared by 2 bases and J by 0 bases, with 2 bases of the junction left unmatched. CDR3 residues: CASSVGTASYNEQFF. DNA for the CDR3: TGTGCCAGCAGCGTTGGGACAGCCTCCTACAATGAGCAGTTCTTC.

The V call is TRBV5-1, the J call TRBJ2-5, with 10 bases fitting TRBD2. This CDR3 has 19 amino acids. Trimming at V came to 0 bases and at J to 5 bases, leaving 16 bases not matched to a gene. Germline V CDR1 and CDR2: SGHRS, YFSETQ. This CDR3 is CASSLVSRRLAGVGETQYF. CDR3 bases: TGCGCCAGCAGCTTGGTTTCAAGGCGTCTAGCGGGAGTGGGTGAGACCCAGTACTTC.

This sequence joins TRBV19 and TRBJ2-7; possibly TRBD1 for D (5 bases). V lost 5 bases and J 2 bases, leaving 19 bases between the germline ends. This CDR3 spans 16 amino acids. The germline V gene encodes CDR1 LNHDA and CDR2 SQIVND (reference sequence). The CDR3 DNA reads as TGTGCCAGTAGTCCCCAAGGAAAGGGGAACACCTACGAGCAGTACTTC. Translating it yields CASSPQGKGNTYEQYF. The complete variable domain, with remaining parts taken from reference TRBV19 and TRBJ2-7, reads DGGITQSPKYLFRKEGQNVTLSCEQNLNHDAMYWYRQDPGQGLRLIYYSQIVNDFQKGDIAEGYSVSREKKESFPLTVTSAQKNPTAFYLCASSPQGKGNTYEQYFGPGTRLTVT.

The rearrangement joins TRBV7-2 to TRBJ2-7; D ambiguous. This CDR3 has 13 amino acids. V lost 5 bases, J lost 0 bases, and 8 bases lay in between. Germline CDR1 and CDR2: SGHTA and FQGNSA. The CDR3 nucleotides are TGTGCCAGCAGCCCAATTAGCTCCTACGAGCAGTACTTC. This sequence encodes CASSPISSYEQYF.

This chain joins TRBV12-5 and TRBJ2-5; TRBD2 might be the D (5 bases). The CDR3 is 16 residues long. From germline, CDR1 is LGHNT and CDR2 FRNRAP. The V end was cut by 0 bases, the J end by 3 bases, with 14 bases between. This CDR3 is CASGLVVFRGEETQYF. The CDR3 bases are TGTGCTAGTGGTTTGGTCGTTTTTCGGGGTGAAGAGACCCAGTACTTC.

The V call is TRBV4-1, the J call TRBJ1-2, with 8 bases lining up with TRBD1. The CDR3 runs 16 residues. Germline V gives CDR1 MGHRA, CDR2 YSYEKL. With 4 bases clipped from V and 2 bases from J, the junction kept 9 bases outside the gene matches. CDR3 protein: CASSLFGQGDNYGYTF. The CDR3 DNA sequence: TGCGCCAGCAGCCTTTTTGGACAGGGTGACAACTATGGCTACACCTTC.

The rearrangement links TRBV2 to TRBJ1-4; possible D gene TRBD1, 6 bases. Trimming cost V 10 bases and J 8 bases, with 17 bases left between them. This CDR3 is 13 amino acids long. Per germline, CDR1 SNHLY and CDR2 FYNNEI. In nucleotides, the CDR3 is TGTGCCACCCGGGAGGGGGGCAACGAAAAACTGTTTTTT. This translates into CATREGGNEKLFF.

The genes are TRBV5-1 and TRBJ2-7; 8 positions match TRBD1. The length of the CDR3 is 14 residues. J was trimmed by 6 bases and V by 4 bases; bases with no gene match: 9. CDR1 is SGHRS and CDR2 is YFSETQ in the germline V gene. The CDR3 DNA follows: TGCGCCAGCAGCGAAACGACAGGGGTTAGCGAGCAGTACTTC. Its protein product is CASSETTGVSEQYF.

The gene calls are TRBV14 and TRBJ1-1; D ambiguous. V was cut by 0 bases and J by 1 base, with 6 bases left in between. The CDR3 extends over 14 amino acids. Germline values: CDR1 SGHDN, CDR2 FVKESK. CDR3 sequence reads: CASSQDSGNTEAFF. The CDR3 DNA sequence: TGTGCCAGCAGCCAAGATTCGGGGAACACTGAAGCTTTCTTT.

The CDR3 region is CASSPAGPMNQPQHF. The CDR3, as DNA: TGTGCCAGTAGTCCGGCGGGACCCATGAATCAGCCCCAGCATTTT. The chain recombines TRBV19 with TRBJ1-5; D possibly corresponds to TRBD1 (5 bases). The germline V gene has CDR1 LNHDA and CDR2 SQIVND (reference sequence). CDR3 length: 15 amino acids. The V gene lost 5 bases and the J gene lost 4 bases, with 15 bases spanning the gap.

V and J are TRBV5-5 and TRBJ2-3; TRBD2 might be the D (6 bases). The CDR3 contains 16 residues. Trimming cost V 0 bases and J 9 bases, with 20 bases left between them. Germline CDR1 is SGHKS and CDR2 is YYEKEE (reference sequence). CDR3 protein: CASSLGAGRDGATQYF. CDR3 in DNA: TGTGCCAGCAGCTTGGGGGCGGGACGGGACGGAGCGACGCAGTATTTT.

This clone was seen more than once but under ten times. This chain uses TRBV7-8 with TRBJ2-2; 10 positions agree with TRBD1. Germline CDR1 reads SGHVS; CDR2 reads FQNEAQ. This CDR3 is built from 14 residues. Trimming took 4 bases from V and 7 from J; bases not matched to a gene: 3. CDR3 region: CASSSGTGVGELFF. The DNA of the CDR3 is TGTGCCAGCAGCTCCGGGACAGGGGTCGGGGAGCTGTTTTTT.

This chain uses TRBV2 with TRBJ2-5, with no clear D. Germline V gene lookup returns CDR1 SNHLY and CDR2 FYNNEI. Trimming cost V 0 bases and J 5 bases, with 7 bases left between them. The CDR3 has 13 residues. In nucleotides, the CDR3 is TGTGCCAGCAGTGAAGCGGCCGGGGAGACCCAGTACTTC. As protein: CASSEAAGETQYF.

DNA for the CDR3: TGTGCCAGCAGTCAGGCGGGGGCTCAGCCCCAGCATTTT. It codes for CASSQAGAQPQHF. The chain couples TRBV2 to TRBJ1-5; D might be TRBD1 (6 bases). Trimming shortened V by 5 bases and J by 6 bases, and 11 bases separated the two germline ends. The CDR3 is 13 residues long. Germline CDR1 and CDR2: SNHLY and FYNNEI.

CDR3 DNA: TGTGCCAGCAGCTTGCCGGGTGTCCGGGGTGAGCAGTTCTTC. Translation: CASSLPGVRGEQFF. V and J are TRBV11-3 and TRBJ2-1, with a tentative D call TRBD2 (5 bases). The CDR3 spans 14 residues. Per the germline V gene, CDR1 is SGHNT and CDR2 is YENEEA. The V end lost 3 bases, the J end lost 9 bases, and 15 bases lay between the germline ends.